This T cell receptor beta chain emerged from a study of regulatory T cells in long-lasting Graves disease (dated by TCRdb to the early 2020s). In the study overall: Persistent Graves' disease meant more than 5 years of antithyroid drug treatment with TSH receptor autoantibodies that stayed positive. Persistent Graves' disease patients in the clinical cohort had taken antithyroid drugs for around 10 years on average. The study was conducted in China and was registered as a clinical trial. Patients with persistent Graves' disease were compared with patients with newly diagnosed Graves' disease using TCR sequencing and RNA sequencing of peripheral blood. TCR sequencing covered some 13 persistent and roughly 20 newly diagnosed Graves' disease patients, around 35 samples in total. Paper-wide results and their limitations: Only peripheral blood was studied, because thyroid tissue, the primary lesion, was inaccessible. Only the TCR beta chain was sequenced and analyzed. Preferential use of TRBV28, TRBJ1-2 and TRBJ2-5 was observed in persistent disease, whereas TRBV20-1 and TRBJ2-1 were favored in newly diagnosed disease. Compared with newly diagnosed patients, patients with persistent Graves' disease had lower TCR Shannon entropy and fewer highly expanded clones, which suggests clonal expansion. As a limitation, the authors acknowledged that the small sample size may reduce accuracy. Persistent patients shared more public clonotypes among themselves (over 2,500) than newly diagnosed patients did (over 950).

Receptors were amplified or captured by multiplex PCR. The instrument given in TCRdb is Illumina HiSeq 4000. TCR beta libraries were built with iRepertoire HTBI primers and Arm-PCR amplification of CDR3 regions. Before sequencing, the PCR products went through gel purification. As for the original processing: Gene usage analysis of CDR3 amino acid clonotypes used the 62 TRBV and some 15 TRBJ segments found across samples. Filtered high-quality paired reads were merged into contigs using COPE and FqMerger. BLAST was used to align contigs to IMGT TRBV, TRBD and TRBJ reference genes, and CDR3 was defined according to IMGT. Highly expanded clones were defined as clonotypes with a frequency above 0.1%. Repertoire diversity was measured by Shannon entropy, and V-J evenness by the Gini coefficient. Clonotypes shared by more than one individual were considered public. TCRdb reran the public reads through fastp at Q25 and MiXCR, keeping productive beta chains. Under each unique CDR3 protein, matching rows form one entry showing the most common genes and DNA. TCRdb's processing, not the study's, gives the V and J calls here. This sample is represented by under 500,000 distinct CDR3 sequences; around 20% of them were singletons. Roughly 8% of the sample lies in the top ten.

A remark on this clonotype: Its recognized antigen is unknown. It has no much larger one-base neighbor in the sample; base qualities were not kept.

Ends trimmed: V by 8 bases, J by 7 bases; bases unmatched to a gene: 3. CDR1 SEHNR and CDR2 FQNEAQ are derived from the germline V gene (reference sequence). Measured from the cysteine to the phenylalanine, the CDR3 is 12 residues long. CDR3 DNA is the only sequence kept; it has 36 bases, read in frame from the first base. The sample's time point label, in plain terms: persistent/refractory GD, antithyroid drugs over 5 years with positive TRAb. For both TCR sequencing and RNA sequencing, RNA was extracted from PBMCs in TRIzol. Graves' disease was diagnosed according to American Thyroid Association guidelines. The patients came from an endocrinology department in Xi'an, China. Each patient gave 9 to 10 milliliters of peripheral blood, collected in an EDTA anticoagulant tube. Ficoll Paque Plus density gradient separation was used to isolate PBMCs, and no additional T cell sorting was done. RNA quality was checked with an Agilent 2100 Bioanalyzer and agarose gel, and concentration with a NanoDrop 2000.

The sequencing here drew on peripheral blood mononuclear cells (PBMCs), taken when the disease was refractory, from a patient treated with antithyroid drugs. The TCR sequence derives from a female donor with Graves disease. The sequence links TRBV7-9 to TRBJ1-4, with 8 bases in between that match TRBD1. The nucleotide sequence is TGTGCCAGCGGGCAGGGGGCTGAAAAACTGTTTTTT. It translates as CASGQGAEKLFF. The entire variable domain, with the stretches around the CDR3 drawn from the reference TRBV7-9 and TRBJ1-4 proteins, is DTGVSQNPRHKITKRGQNVTFRCDPISEHNRLYWYRQTLGQGPEFLTYFQNEAQLEKSRLLSDRFSAERPKGSFSTLEIQRTEQGDSAMYLCASGQGAEKLFFGSGTQLSVL.